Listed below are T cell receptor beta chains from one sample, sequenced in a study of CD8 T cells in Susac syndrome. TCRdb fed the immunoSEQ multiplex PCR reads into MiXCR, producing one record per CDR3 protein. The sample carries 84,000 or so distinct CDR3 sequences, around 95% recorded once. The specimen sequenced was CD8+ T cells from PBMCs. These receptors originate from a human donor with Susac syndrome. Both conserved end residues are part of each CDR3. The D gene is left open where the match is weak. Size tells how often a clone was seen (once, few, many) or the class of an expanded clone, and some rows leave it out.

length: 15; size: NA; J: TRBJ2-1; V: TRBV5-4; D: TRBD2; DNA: TGTGCCAGCAGCGTGGGACTAAGCTCCTACAATGAGCAGTTCTTC; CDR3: CASSVGLSSYNEQFF
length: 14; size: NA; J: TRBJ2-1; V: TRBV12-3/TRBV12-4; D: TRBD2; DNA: TGTGCCAGCAGTATCCCGGGACTAGTGAATGAGCAGTTCTTC; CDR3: CASSIPGLVNEQFF
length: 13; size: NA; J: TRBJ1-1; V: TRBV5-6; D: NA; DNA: TGTGCCAGCAGCTTGGTTAATGGGGGCGAAGCTTTCTTT; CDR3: CASSLVNGGEAFF
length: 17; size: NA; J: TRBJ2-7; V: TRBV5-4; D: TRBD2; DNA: TGTGCCAGCAGCTTGAGTTGGACTAGCGGGAGGGGCGACGAGCAGTACTTC; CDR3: CASSLSWTSGRGDEQYF
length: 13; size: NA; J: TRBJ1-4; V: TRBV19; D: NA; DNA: TGTGCCAGTAGTATACTGACAGATGAAAAACTGTTTTTT; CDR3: CASSILTDEKLFF
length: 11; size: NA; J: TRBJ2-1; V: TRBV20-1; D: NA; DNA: TGCAGTGCTACTAATGGGACAGAGCAGTTCTTC; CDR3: CSATNGTEQFF
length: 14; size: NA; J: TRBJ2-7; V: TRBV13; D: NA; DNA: TGTGCCAGCAGCCCAGGCAGGAGGTCGTACGAGCAGTACTTC; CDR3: CASSPGRRSYEQYF
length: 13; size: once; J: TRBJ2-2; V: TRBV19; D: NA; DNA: TGTGCCAGTATCGGACAGAACACCGGGGAGCTGTTTTTT; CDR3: CASIGQNTGELFF
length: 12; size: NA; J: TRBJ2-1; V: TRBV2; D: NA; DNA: TGTGCCAGCAGTGACCCAGACAATGAGCAGTTCTTC; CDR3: CASSDPDNEQFF
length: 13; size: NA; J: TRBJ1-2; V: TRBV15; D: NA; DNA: TGTGCCACCAGCAGAGAGGGGGCGTTTGGCTACACCTTC; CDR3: CATSREGAFGYTF
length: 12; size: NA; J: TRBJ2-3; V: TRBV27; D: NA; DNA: TGTGCCAGCAGTTGGGGGGCAGATACGCAGTATTTT; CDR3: CASSWGADTQYF
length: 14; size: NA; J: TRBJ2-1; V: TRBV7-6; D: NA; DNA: TGTGCCAGCAGCCCAGAAGTGGCTCGGGGAGAGCAGTTCTTC; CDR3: CASSPEVARGEQFF
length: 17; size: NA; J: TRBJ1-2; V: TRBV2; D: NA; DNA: TGTGCCAGCAGTGGTTTCCCGGGGGGCGGTTCCGTCTATGGCTACACCTTC; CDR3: CASSGFPGGGSVYGYTF
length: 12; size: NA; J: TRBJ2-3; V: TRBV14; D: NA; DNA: TGTGCCAGCAGCCACTTTTTGGATACGCAGTATTTT; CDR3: CASSHFLDTQYF
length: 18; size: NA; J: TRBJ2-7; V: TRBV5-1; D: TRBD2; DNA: TGCGCCAGCAGCTATGTAGCGGGAGTCCAGGAGGGCTCCTACGAGCAGTACTTC; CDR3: CASSYVAGVQEGSYEQYF
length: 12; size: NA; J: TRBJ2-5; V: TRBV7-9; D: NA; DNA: TGTGCCAGCAGCTTGGAAGTGGAGACCCAGTACTTC; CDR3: CASSLEVETQYF
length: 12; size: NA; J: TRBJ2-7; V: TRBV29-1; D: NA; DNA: TGCAGCGTTGAAGACAAGAAGTACGAGCAGTACTTC; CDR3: CSVEDKKYEQYF
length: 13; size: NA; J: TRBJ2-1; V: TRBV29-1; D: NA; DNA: TGCAGCGTTGAAGATGAAGTGGGTCCGGAGCAGTTCTTC; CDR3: CSVEDEVGPEQFF
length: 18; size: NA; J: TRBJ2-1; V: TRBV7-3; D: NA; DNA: TGTGCCAGCAGCTTAAATCTGCGAGGGATGGGATCCTACAATGAGCAGTTCTTC; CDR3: CASSLNLRGMGSYNEQFF
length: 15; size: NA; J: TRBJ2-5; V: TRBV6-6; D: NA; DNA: TGTGCCAGTTACGGGTCTCGCGGGGCGAAAGAGACCCAGTACTTC; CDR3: CASYGSRGAKETQYF
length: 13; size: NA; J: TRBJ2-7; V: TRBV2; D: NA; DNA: TGTGCCAGCACCACACTAGGCTCCTACGAGCAGTACTTC; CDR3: CASTTLGSYEQYF
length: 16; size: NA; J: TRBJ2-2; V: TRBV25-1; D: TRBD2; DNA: TGTGCCAGCAGTGAACCCCAGCGGGAGGGCCTCGGGGAGCTGTTTTTT; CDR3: CASSEPQREGLGELFF
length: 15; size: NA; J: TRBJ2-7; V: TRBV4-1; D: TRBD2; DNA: TGCGCCAGCAGCCAAGGAGCGGGAGTACCCTACGAGCAGTACTTC; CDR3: CASSQGAGVPYEQYF
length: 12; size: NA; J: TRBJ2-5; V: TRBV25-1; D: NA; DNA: TGTGCCAGCAGTGGGGGGTGGGAGACCCAGTACTTC; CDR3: CASSGGWETQYF
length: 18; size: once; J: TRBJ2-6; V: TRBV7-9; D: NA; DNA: TGTGCCAGCAGCTACCCGCGGGATTCGGGACGCGGGGCCAACGTCCTGACTTTC; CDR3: CASSYPRDSGRGANVLTF
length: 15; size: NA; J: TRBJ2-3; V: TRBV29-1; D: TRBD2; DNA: TGCAGCGTTGACAGCACTAGCGGGACTGCAGATACGCAGTATTTT; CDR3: CSVDSTSGTADTQYF
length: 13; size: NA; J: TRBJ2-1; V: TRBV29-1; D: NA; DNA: TGCAGCATTTTCCCGGGGGATAACAATGAGCAGTTCTTC; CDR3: CSIFPGDNNEQFF
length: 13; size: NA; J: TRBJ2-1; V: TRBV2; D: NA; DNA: TGTGCCAGCTACCGGGACTCCCCCAATGAGCAGTTCTTC; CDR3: CASYRDSPNEQFF
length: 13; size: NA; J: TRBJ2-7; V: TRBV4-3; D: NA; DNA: TGCGCCAGCAGCCAAGATCTAATGAATGAGCAGTACTTC; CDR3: CASSQDLMNEQYF
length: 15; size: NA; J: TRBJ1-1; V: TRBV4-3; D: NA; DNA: TGCGCCAGCAGCCAAGATTCGTTCCCTAACACTGAAGCTTTCTTT; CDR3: CASSQDSFPNTEAFF
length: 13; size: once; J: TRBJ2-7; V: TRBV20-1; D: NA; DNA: TGCAGTGCTAGTCTGGGGAATACCTACGAGCAGTACTTC; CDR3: CSASLGNTYEQYF
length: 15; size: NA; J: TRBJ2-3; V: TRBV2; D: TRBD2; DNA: TGTGCCACCTACGAGGGGACTAGCGGGAGAGATACGCAGTATTTT; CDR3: CATYEGTSGRDTQYF
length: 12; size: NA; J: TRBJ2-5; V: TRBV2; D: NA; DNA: TGTGCCAGCAAGGAGGTCCAAGAGACCCAGTACTTC; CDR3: CASKEVQETQYF
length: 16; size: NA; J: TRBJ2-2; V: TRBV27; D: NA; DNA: TGTGCCAGCAGTCCCCATACCGACGCAGGGACCGGGGAGCTGTTTTTT; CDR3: CASSPHTDAGTGELFF
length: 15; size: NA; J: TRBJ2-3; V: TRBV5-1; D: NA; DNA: TGCGCCAGCAGGTTAGAGGCGCCTAGCACAGATACGCAGTATTTT; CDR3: CASRLEAPSTDTQYF
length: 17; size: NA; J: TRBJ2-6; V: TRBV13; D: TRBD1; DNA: TGTGCCAGCAGCTGGACAGGGGCGGTCTCTGGGGCCAACGTCCTGACTTTC; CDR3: CASSWTGAVSGANVLTF
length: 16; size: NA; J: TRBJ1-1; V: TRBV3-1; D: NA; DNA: TGTGCCAGCAGCCAAGATTGGGACGGACTGAACACTGAAGCTTTCTTT; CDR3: CASSQDWDGLNTEAFF
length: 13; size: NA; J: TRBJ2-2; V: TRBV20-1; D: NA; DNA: TGCAGTGCTAGATCGGGACAATCCGGGGAGCTGTTTTTT; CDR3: CSARSGQSGELFF
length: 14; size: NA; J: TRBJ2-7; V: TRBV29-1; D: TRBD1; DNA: TGCAGCGTACCAACAGGGGGCTCGCCCTACGAGCAGTACTTC; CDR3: CSVPTGGSPYEQYF
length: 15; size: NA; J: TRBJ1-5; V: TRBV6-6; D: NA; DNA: TGTGCCAGCAGTGAGGCAGGGATACACAATCAGCCCCAGCATTTT; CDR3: CASSEAGIHNQPQHF
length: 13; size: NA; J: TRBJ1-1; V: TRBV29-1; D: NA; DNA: TGCAGCGTTGAAAGGACAGAGAACACTGAAGCTTTCTTT; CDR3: CSVERTENTEAFF
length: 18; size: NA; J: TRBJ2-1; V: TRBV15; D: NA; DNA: TGTGCCACCAGCAGAGATCGGGACTCCCTTAGCTCCTACAATGAGCAGTTCTTC; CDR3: CATSRDRDSLSSYNEQFF
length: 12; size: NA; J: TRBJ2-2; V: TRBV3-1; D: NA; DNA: TGTGCCAGCAGCCAAGCGGCCGGGGAGCTGTTTTTT; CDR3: CASSQAAGELFF
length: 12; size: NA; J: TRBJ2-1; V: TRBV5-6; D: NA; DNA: TGTGCCAGCAGCGGCATGGATAGCGGAGAGTTCTTC; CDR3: CASSGMDSGEFF
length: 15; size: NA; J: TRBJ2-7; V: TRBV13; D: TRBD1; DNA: TGTGCCAGCAGCTTCGGACAGGGGGCCTTAAACGAGCAGTACTTC; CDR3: CASSFGQGALNEQYF
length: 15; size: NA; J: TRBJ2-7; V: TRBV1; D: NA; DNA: TGCACCAGCAGCCCTAGACTAGCGGGAGCGTACGAGCAGTACTTC; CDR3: CTSSPRLAGAYEQYF
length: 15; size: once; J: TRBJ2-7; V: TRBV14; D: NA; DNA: TGTGCCAGCAGCCAGGGCCGGTCTACGGGGTACGAGCAGTACTTC; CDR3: CASSQGRSTGYEQYF
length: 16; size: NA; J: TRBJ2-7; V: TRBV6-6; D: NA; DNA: TGTGCCAGCAGTTACTCGATAAGCGGGTCAACCTACGAGCAGTACTTC; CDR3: CASSYSISGSTYEQYF
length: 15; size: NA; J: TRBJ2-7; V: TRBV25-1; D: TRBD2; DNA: TGTGCCAGCAGTGTACCGGGACTAGCGTACTACGAGCAGTACTTC; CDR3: CASSVPGLAYYEQYF
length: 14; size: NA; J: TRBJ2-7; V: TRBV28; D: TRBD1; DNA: TGTGCCAGCAGACCGGACAGGGGAAGCGACGAGCAGTACTTC; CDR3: CASRPDRGSDEQYF
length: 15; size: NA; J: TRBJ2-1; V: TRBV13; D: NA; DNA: TGTGCCAGCAGCCCGACCGCCCGTGGCTCAGATGAGCAGTTCTTC; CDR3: CASSPTARGSDEQFF
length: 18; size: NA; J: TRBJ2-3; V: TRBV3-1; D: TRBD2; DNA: TGTGCCAGCAGCCCGAGGGCAGGACTAGCGGGGTACACAGATACGCAGTATTTT; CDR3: CASSPRAGLAGYTDTQYF
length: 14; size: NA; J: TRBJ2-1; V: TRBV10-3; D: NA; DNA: TGTGCCATCAGTGTGCCGGAGGGGGCGAATGAGCAGTTCTTC; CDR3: CAISVPEGANEQFF